This TCR beta chain was sequenced during a study of T cell repertoires in cytomegalovirus infection (dated by TCRdb to about 2019). Describing the broader study: Donor HLA type was relevant to the analysis, because carriage of CMV infection together with the matching HLA type was indicated by public TCR beta signatures.

Overall results and qualifications from the work: Cumulative frequency of public TCR beta family members discriminated carriers of CMV infection plus the relevant HLA type in this cohort and an independent approximately 350-donor cohort. The ex vivo response was dominated by HLA-C-restricted CMV-specific TCR beta clonotypes, which also provided the single most frequent clonotype in two of eight donors.

TCRdb shows the sequencer as Illumina HiSeq 1500. Through fastp at Q25 and MiXCR, TCRdb rebuilt clones from the public reads, retaining in-frame beta chains. Rows merge per CDR3 protein into single entries with the most common DNA and genes. The sample records some 240,000 distinct CDR3 sequences, more than 15% of which are singletons. Of the sample, roughly 50% is held by the ten largest clones. With regard to this clonotype: Its binding antigen is unknown. Within one base of it there is no much larger clone, and no base qualities were kept.

The germline V gene encodes CDR1 MDHEN and CDR2 SYDVKM. The CDR3 numbers 14 residues from cysteine through phenylalanine. Left in the record is the CDR3 DNA by itself, 42 bases read in frame from the first base. The germline ends are 13 bases apart after V is trimmed by 2 bases and J by 5 bases. The rearrangement joined TRBV28 to TRBJ2-7, with no confident D gene call. This sequence was found in a human donor in good health (CMV status not recorded). Some clones in this sample may be carry-over from other donors' samples. The sequenced material came from CD8+ T cells from PBMCs. Here is the DNA: TGTGCCAGCAGTTTACCAGAGGAAGTCAACGAGCAGTACTTC. This yields the protein CASSLPEEVNEQYF.